The 29 T cell receptor beta chains below were found in one sample sequenced in a study of cytomegalovirus exposure and HLA in healthy donors. The PCR was carried out with 60 Vbeta primers and 13 Jbeta primers. TCRdb's table, derived via immunoSEQ multiplex PCR, lists solely in-frame clones and lacks some. The table includes roughly 250,000 clones, about four fifths detected once. Input material: PBMCs. Receptor source: a girl aged 2 to 9 in good health and CMV-seronegative.

The V call is TRBV30, the J call TRBJ1-2; 7 bases are a match to TRBD1. The V segment lost 1 base and the J segment 3 bases; nucleotides outside the gene matches: 8. The CDR3 consists of 15 residues. Germline V gene data show CDR1 as GTSNPN and CDR2 as SVGIG (reference sequence). The CDR3 nucleotides read TGTGCCTGGAGTGGTGAGGGGGCACTCTACTATGGCTACACCTTC. Translating gives CAWSGEGALYYGYTF.

This clone was observed a few times. The chain uses TRBV5-1 and TRBJ2-7, with 7 bases identical to TRBD2. There are 15 residues in the CDR3. Trimming cost V 0 bases and J 4 bases; bases outside gene matches: 7. Germline V gene lookup returns CDR1 SGHRS and CDR2 YFSETQ. CDR3 in amino acids: CASSLVAGDPYEQYF. CDR3 nucleotides: TGCGCCAGCAGCTTGGTTGCGGGGGATCCGTACGAGCAGTACTTC. Looking up the rest from reference TRBV5-1 and TRBJ2-7 gives the full variable domain: KAGVTQTPRYLIKTRGQQVTLSCSPISGHRSVSWYQQTPGQGLQFLFEYFSETQRNKGNFPGRFSGRQFSNSRSEMNVSTLELGDSALYLCASSLVAGDPYEQYFGPGTRLTVT.

The chain combines TRBV28 with TRBJ1-3, with TRBD1 as a possible D gene (5 bases). The germline V gene has CDR1 MDHEN and CDR2 SYDVKM. Trimming took 1 base from V and 7 from J, leaving 14 bases between them. The CDR3 consists of 15 residues. CDR3 coding DNA: TGTGCCAGCAGTTTATCGGCGGATCCAGGGAACACCATATATTTT. Translation: CASSLSADPGNTIYF.

The chain carries TRBV7-9 and TRBJ1-4; 7 bases match TRBD1. With V trimmed by 5 bases and J by 11 bases, 5 bases remained unmatched. The V gene's germline CDR1 is SEHNR and CDR2 FQNEAQ (reference sequence). This CDR3 spans 12 amino acids. CDR3 sequence (DNA): TGTGCCAGCAGCCGGGACAGAGGGAAACTGTTTTTT. It is translated as CASSRDRGKLFF. The full variable domain, its missing parts supplied by reference TRBV7-9 and TRBJ1-4, is DTGVSQNPRHKITKRGQNVTFRCDPISEHNRLYWYRQTLGQGPEFLTYFQNEAQLEKSRLLSDRFSAERPKGSFSTLEIQRTEQGDSAMYLCASSRDRGKLFFGSGTQLSVL.

DNA of the CDR3: TGTGCCAGCAGCTTATATAGCGACTACGAGCAGTACTTC. Translation: CASSLYSDYEQYF. The rearrangement links TRBV7-3 to TRBJ2-7; the D gene is possibly TRBD2 (5 bases). This CDR3 is 13 amino acids long. The germline V gene encodes CDR1 SGHTA and CDR2 FQGTGA. Trimming cost V 2 bases and J 3 bases, with 8 bases left between them.

The chain joins TRBV9 to TRBJ1-6, with TRBD1 matching 7 bases. This CDR3 region has 16 residues. Germline assignment: CDR1 SGDLS and CDR2 YYNGEE. The V and J ends lost 1 base and 9 bases, in that order; junction bases with no gene match: 10. The DNA for the CDR3 is TGTGCCAGCAGCGTATACGATGACAGGGCTTCTTCACCCCTCCACTTT. This sequence encodes CASSVYDDRASSPLHF.

This clone occurred a few times. V is TRBV5-4 and J is TRBJ2-3, with 12 positions matching TRBD1. CDR3 length equals 18 residues. V was clipped by 0 bases and J by 6 bases; unmatched bases: 11. CDR1 is SGHNT and CDR2 is YYREEE in the germline V gene (reference sequence). CDR3 sequence reads: CASSLGAPGQGAPDTQYF. The CDR3 bases are TGTGCCAGCAGCTTGGGCGCCCCGGGACAGGGGGCACCTGATACGCAGTATTTT.

The chain couples TRBV29-1 to TRBJ2-6; D may be TRBD1 (5 bases). Germline loops: CDR1 SQVTM, CDR2 ANQGSEA. The CDR3 is 18 amino acids. V lost 0 bases and J 2 bases, leaving 17 bases between the germline ends. CDR3 region: CSVEDELAGPPGANVLTF. The CDR3 DNA is TGCAGCGTTGAAGATGAATTGGCAGGGCCCCCTGGGGCCAACGTCCTGACTTTC.

This rearrangement joins TRBV6-1 to TRBJ1-5; TRBD1 is a possible D gene (6 bases). The CDR3 is made up of 15 amino acids. In germline, CDR1 is MNHNS, CDR2 SASEGT. Trimming left V 6 bases short and J 3 bases short, with 15 bases between. CDR3 bases: TGTGCCAGCAGCGTGAAGGGGGGGAACAATCAGCCCCAGCATTTT. Its translation is CASSVKGGNNQPQHF.

The gene calls are TRBV5-6 and TRBJ1-2, with D possibly being TRBD1 (6 bases). The CDR3 sequence is 17 residues long. V was pared by 4 bases and J by 6 bases, with 25 bases between. Germline V gene sequence: CDR1 SGHDT, CDR2 YYEEEE. Written as DNA, the CDR3 is TGTGCCAGCAGCCCACCTGCGGGGGGCGCTAACCATGATGGCTACACCTTC. The encoded protein is CASSPPAGGANHDGYTF.

The chain uses TRBV5-5 and TRBJ1-2, with 7 bases matching TRBD1. The CDR3 extends over 15 amino acids. V shed 3 bases and J 0 bases; nucleotides not matched to a gene: 5. Germline CDR1 and CDR2: SGHKS and YYEKEE (reference sequence). CDR3 DNA: TGTGCCAGCAGCTCTACAGGGGTGGCTAACTATGGCTACACCTTC. It codes for CASSSTGVANYGYTF.

This clone has a single count. The chain joins TRBV5-1 to TRBJ2-1; TRBD1 might be the D (5 bases). CDR3 length equals 16 residues. The germline V and J ends were trimmed by 1 base and 0 bases, with 11 bases remaining between them. The germline V gene encodes CDR1 SGHRS and CDR2 YFSETQ. The CDR3 reads CASSLKGKSSYNEQFF. CDR3 nucleotides: TGCGCCAGCAGCTTGAAGGGGAAAAGCTCCTACAATGAGCAGTTCTTC.

The V and J genes are TRBV11-2 and TRBJ2-1; 8 nucleotides align to TRBD1. J gave up 0 bases and V 5 bases, and 12 bases lay outside the gene matches. In germline, CDR1 is SGHAT, CDR2 FQNNGV. The CDR3 consists of 18 residues. CDR3 bases: TGTGCCAGCAGCCCTGGGACAGGCGTTAAAAGCTCCTACAATGAGCAGTTCTTC. As protein: CASSPGTGVKSSYNEQFF.

This sequence joins TRBV19 and TRBJ2-3; TRBD1 is a possible D gene (5 bases). This CDR3 has 20 residues. Looked up from germline, CDR1 is LNHDA and CDR2 is SQIVND (reference sequence). V was trimmed by 5 bases and J by 6 bases, leaving 33 bases between them. DNA of the CDR3: TGTGCCAGTAGTGGAAGACAATTCATCCCACCTGTTGTCCACAGGGATACGCAGTATTTT. Residues: CASSGRQFIPPVVHRDTQYF.

The rearrangement uses TRBV9 and TRBJ1-2; weak D call: TRBD1 (6 bases). V lost 4 bases, J lost 0 bases, and 16 bases lay in between. The CDR3 loop spans 16 amino acids. The germline V gene has CDR1 SGDLS and CDR2 YYNGEE. The DNA for the CDR3 is TGTGCCAGCAGCTCCGGGAGGGGGGTCCCTAACTATGGCTACACCTTC. It encodes CASSSGRGVPNYGYTF.

This clone was counted once. The chain carries TRBV4-1 and TRBJ2-7; 7 bases match TRBD2. The V gene end was trimmed by 4 bases and the J gene end by 5 bases; junction bases not matched to a gene: 11. This CDR3 comprises 15 residues. Germline CDR1 reads MGHRA; CDR2 reads YSYEKL. The CDR3 region is CASSRLQTGRDEQYF. As DNA, the CDR3 is TGCGCCAGCAGCCGCTTGCAAACTGGGAGGGACGAGCAGTACTTC.

The chain has TRBV28 and TRBJ1-2, with D possibly TRBD1 on 6 matching bases. The V and J ends lost 9 bases and 1 base respectively, with 12 bases between them. The CDR3 length is 13 residues. Germline CDR1 reads MDHEN; CDR2 reads SYDVKM. The CDR3 here is CARSTGRNYGYTF. The CDR3 DNA sequence: TGTGCCAGATCTACAGGGCGTAACTATGGCTACACCTTC.

This clone occurred once. The chain couples TRBV6-1 to TRBJ2-7; D is perhaps TRBD2 (6 bases). Trimming left V 4 bases short and J 3 bases short, with 13 bases between. The CDR3 loop spans 14 amino acids. Germline loops: CDR1 MNHNS, CDR2 SASEGT. The DNA of the CDR3 is TGTGCCAGCAGTGGGGGACTGGGTCTCTACGAGCAGTACTTC. Amino acids: CASSGGLGLYEQYF.

The chain couples TRBV28 to TRBJ2-1, with 9 bases aligning to TRBD2. The J segment lost 7 bases and the V segment lost 6 bases, leaving 10 bases of the junction unmatched. The CDR3 has 15 amino acids. CDR1 is MDHEN and CDR2 is SYDVKM in the germline V gene. The CDR3 nucleotides are TGTGCCAGCAGCGAAACCCTCCTAGCGGGAAATGAGCAGTTCTTC. This translates into CASSETLLAGNEQFF.

The rearrangement uses TRBV7-6 and TRBJ2-3; 10 nucleotides line up with TRBD2. The germline CDR1 and CDR2 sequences are SGHVS and FNYEAQ. This CDR3 is built from 16 residues. V was clipped by 5 bases and J by 2 bases; unmatched bases: 7. CDR3 sequence: CASSPRTSGYTDTQYF. In DNA form, the CDR3 reads TGTGCCAGCAGCCCTCGGACTAGCGGCTACACAGATACGCAGTATTTT. Combining the CDR3 with reference TRBV7-6 and TRBJ2-3 gives the whole variable domain GAGVSQSPRYKVTKRGQDVALRCDPISGHVSLYWYRQALGQGPEFLTYFNYEAQQDKSGLPNDRFSAERPEGSISTLTIQRTEQRDSAMYRCASSPRTSGYTDTQYFGPGTRLTVL.

CDR3 sequence (DNA): TGTGCCAGCAGCGTAATGGCGGGGGAAGAGACCCAGTACTTC. This gives the protein CASSVMAGEETQYF. V usage is TRBV9 and J usage is TRBJ2-5, with 7 positions matching TRBD2. This CDR3 contains 14 residues. Trimming at V came to 1 base and at J to 3 bases, leaving 3 bases not matched to a gene. The V gene's germline CDR1 is SGDLS and CDR2 YYNGEE.

V is TRBV6-6 and J is TRBJ2-3; D is uncertain. V gave up 7 bases and J gave up 2 bases, with 16 bases separating them. The CDR3 is 15 residues long. The V gene's germline CDR1 is MNHNY and CDR2 SVGAGI (reference sequence). The CDR3 DNA reads as TGTGCCAGCACAGGATCCGGCAGCTACACAGATACGCAGTATTTT. Translated, it gives CASTGSGSYTDTQYF.

The chain uses TRBV7-6 and TRBJ1-2; 10 nucleotides line up with TRBD1. V shed 4 bases, J shed 4 bases, and the junction held 12 bases outside the gene matches. CDR3 length: 17 amino acids. CDR1 SGHVS and CDR2 FNYEAQ come from the germline V gene. The CDR3 DNA follows: TGTGCCAGCAGCTCAGGGACAGGGGTGGATAACCTCTATGGCTACACCTTC. Amino acids: CASSSGTGVDNLYGYTF.

The chain uses TRBV7-3 and TRBJ2-3; 12 bases are shared with TRBD2. Germline trimming cut 2 bases from V and 0 bases from J; bases unmatched to any gene: 0. Germline CDR1 and CDR2: SGHTA and FQGTGA. CDR3 length equals 16 residues. The CDR3 nucleotides read TGTGCCAGCAGCTTAGGGACTAGCGGGAGCACAGATACGCAGTATTTT. It encodes CASSLGTSGSTDTQYF.

This clone has only a few counts. The V and J genes are TRBV7-9 and TRBJ2-7; 8 bases align to TRBD1. Per germline, CDR1 SEHNR and CDR2 FQNEAQ (reference sequence). The CDR3 extends over 15 amino acids. V lost 2 bases, J lost 4 bases, and 7 bases stayed unmatched. The chain's CDR3 is CASSLKGTGSYEQYF. CDR3 sequence (DNA): TGTGCCAGCAGCTTAAAAGGGACAGGTTCTTACGAGCAGTACTTC.

The chain links TRBV29-1 to TRBJ2-7; D gene uncertain. Germline V gives CDR1 SQVTM, CDR2 ANQGSEA. V gave up 6 bases and J gave up 2 bases, with 11 bases separating them. The CDR3 is 12 residues long. CDR3 sequence: CSVRVDAYEQYF. The CDR3 DNA sequence: TGCAGCGTCCGGGTCGACGCCTACGAGCAGTACTTC.

The V gene is TRBV5-5, the J gene TRBJ2-7, with 9 bases aligning to TRBD2. The CDR3 covers 18 residues. The V gene end was trimmed by 4 bases and the J gene end by 0 bases; junction bases not matched to a gene: 14. Germline V gene lookup returns CDR1 SGHKS and CDR2 YYEKEE (reference sequence). The CDR3 sequence: CASSGFVEREDLSYEQYF. In DNA, the CDR3 is TGTGCCAGCAGCGGATTTGTGGAGCGGGAGGATCTCTCCTACGAGCAGTACTTC.

V is TRBV30 and J is TRBJ1-6; D gene uncertain. The length of the CDR3 is 16 residues. Germline CDR1 is GTSNPN and CDR2 is SVGIG (reference sequence). V shed 3 bases and J shed 0 bases, with 12 bases lying between them. The CDR3 DNA is TGTGCCTGGAGCGAAACAGTTAGCTCCTATAATTCACCCCTCCACTTT. This gives the protein CAWSETVSSYNSPLHF.

Regarding this clone: Mismatch with germline at one junction end may stem from a read error. The chain is built from TRBV11-2 and TRBJ2-1; perhaps TRBD2 as D (5 bases). The CDR3 is 13 residues long. Germline CDR1 is SGHAT and CDR2 is FQNNGV. Written as DNA, the CDR3 is TGTGCCAGCACCTTACGGGGAGCTGAGTGGCAGTTCTTC. Its translation is CASTLRGAEWQFF.